The present T cell receptor (beta chain) was sequenced within a study of T cell responses to AZD1222 COVID-19 vaccine. The V and J ends lost 7 bases and 2 bases respectively, with 9 bases between them. The CDR3 is 13 amino acids. Germline values: CDR1 MDHEN, CDR2 SYDVKM. Here immunoSEQ multiplex PCR was the method, and the copy in TCRdb shows in-frame clones only, minus some. In the table there are about 150,000 clones, less than 95% of which are singletons. This sequence joins TRBV28 and TRBJ1-5; D gene unclear. This receptor was taken from an adult who received the AZD1222 COVID-19 vaccine. Sequences were derived from peripheral blood, sampled 28 days after the second AZD1222 dose. The CDR3 DNA reads TGTGCCAGCACCAACCCGGGCAATCAGCCCCAGCATTTT. Its translation: CASTNPGNQPQHF. Full variable domain (outside the CDR3, taken from reference TRBV28 and TRBJ1-5): DVKVTQSSRYLVKRTGEKVFLECVQDMDHENMFWYRQDPGLGLRLIYFSYDVKMKEKGDIPEGYSVSREKKERFSLILESASTNQTSMYLCASTNPGNQPQHFGDGTRLSIL.